A selection of T cell receptor beta chains follows, all from one sample in a study of spatial heterogeneity in lung cancer. TCRdb called the 5' RACE reads again in MiXCR, with one record for every CDR3 protein. This table holds roughly 34,000 distinct CDR3 sequences, around 6.9% found once. The sample was PBMCs, taken at follow-up. The receptors were gathered from a male donor with early-stage non-small cell lung cancer. CDR3s include the opening cysteine and the closing phenylalanine or tryptophan. The D gene is left open where the match is weak. Clone size is stated in some rows and not others, as once, few, many or a class when expanded.

CDR3 protein: CASSPGQPSFSGNTIYF
CDR3 DNA: TGTGCCAGCTCACCCGGACAGCCTAGCTTTTCTGGAAACACCATATATTTT
clone size: many
V gene: TRBV18
D gene: NA
J gene: TRBJ1-3

CDR3 protein: CASSPTPQGARDEQYF
CDR3 DNA: TGTGCCAGCAGTCCTACCCCACAGGGGGCGCGGGACGAGCAGTACTTC
clone size: many
V gene: TRBV7-9
D gene: TRBD1
J gene: TRBJ2-7

CDR3 protein: CASRFAEGVGFF
CDR3 DNA: TGTGCCAGCAGATTCGCGGAGGGGGTCGGGTTCTTC
clone size: NA
V gene: TRBV11-2
D gene: NA
J gene: TRBJ2-1

CDR3 protein: CASSPPWRLAKKGEQFF
CDR3 DNA: TGTGCCAGCAGCCCCCCCTGGCGACTGGCCAAGAAGGGAGAGCAGTTCTTC
clone size: many
V gene: TRBV7-9
D gene: NA
J gene: TRBJ2-1

CDR3 protein: CSARVPRGGADTQYF
CDR3 DNA: TGCAGTGCTAGAGTCCCACGGGGGGGAGCAGATACGCAGTATTTT
clone size: many
V gene: TRBV20-1
D gene: TRBD2
J gene: TRBJ2-3

CDR3 protein: CASSSERGGTGELFF
CDR3 DNA: TGTGCCAGCAGCTCCGAGCGGGGGGGCACCGGGGAGCTGTTTTTT
clone size: many
V gene: TRBV7-9
D gene: TRBD2
J gene: TRBJ2-2

CDR3 protein: CSASPGGEGTEAFF
CDR3 DNA: TGCAGTGCCTCACCAGGGGGCGAGGGGACTGAAGCTTTCTTT
clone size: many
V gene: TRBV20-1
D gene: TRBD1
J gene: TRBJ1-1

CDR3 protein: CASSPRLAGVGEQYF
CDR3 DNA: TGTGCCAGCAGCCCACGACTAGCGGGGGTTGGCGAGCAGTACTTC
clone size: many
V gene: TRBV11-2
D gene: TRBD2
J gene: TRBJ2-7

CDR3 protein: CASSKPVYGYTF
CDR3 DNA: TGTGCCAGCAGTAAACCAGTCTATGGCTACACCTTC
clone size: many
V gene: TRBV6-2/TRBV6-3
D gene: NA
J gene: TRBJ1-2

CDR3 protein: CASSDYRQGEQYF
CDR3 DNA: TGTGCCAGCAGTGACTACCGACAGGGCGAGCAGTACTTC
clone size: many
V gene: TRBV25-1
D gene: TRBD1
J gene: TRBJ2-7

CDR3 protein: CASSYTFISFASETQYF
CDR3 DNA: TGTGCCAGCAGTTACACTTTCATCTCGTTTGCATCAGAGACCCAGTACTTC
clone size: many
V gene: TRBV6-2/TRBV6-3
D gene: NA
J gene: TRBJ2-5

CDR3 protein: CASSYGPVGPYGYTF
CDR3 DNA: TGTGCCAGCAGTTACGGGCCCGTTGGTCCCTATGGCTACACCTTC
clone size: many
V gene: TRBV12-3/TRBV12-4
D gene: NA
J gene: TRBJ1-2